The 28 T cell receptor beta chains reported below all come from one sample, sequenced in a study of cytomegalovirus exposure and HLA in healthy donors. The primer mix had 60 Vbeta and 13 Jbeta primers. Clones were sequenced by immunoSEQ multiplex PCR, and TCRdb holds only the in-frame ones, with some missing. The table includes 75,000 to 90,000 clones, 10% detected once. The sample was PBMCs. The receptor source for this set is a man aged 60-69 years in good health and CMV-seropositive.

The rearrangement links TRBV13 to TRBJ2-7, with a tentative D call TRBD2 (5 bases). The CDR3 consists of 16 residues. Germline CDR1 is PRHDT and CDR2 is FYEKMQ (reference sequence). Trimming took 5 bases from V and 7 from J, leaving 24 bases between them. The CDR3 DNA is TGTGCCAGCAGCCCCCCCTCGGGGATGGGCCCGGGTGAGCAGTACTTC. This codes for CASSPPSGMGPGEQYF.

The rearrangement uses TRBV30 and TRBJ1-3; 7 bases line up with TRBD1. The CDR3 runs 16 residues. V gave up 0 bases and J gave up 4 bases; unmatched junction bases: 9. Germline CDR1 GTSNPN, CDR2 SVGIG (reference sequence). The CDR3 loop reads CAWSVSLTGLGNTIYF. The CDR3 DNA sequence: TGTGCCTGGAGTGTGAGTCTGACAGGGCTCGGAAACACCATATATTTT.

The table lists this clone with a few counts. DNA for the CDR3: TGCGCCAGCAGCTTGGATGACAGGGGGAACACTGAAGCTTTCTTT. This gives the protein CASSLDDRGNTEAFF. The chain couples TRBV5-1 to TRBJ1-1, with 8 bases identical to TRBD1. The CDR3 spans 15 residues. V was pared by 0 bases and J by 1 base, with 2 bases of the junction left unmatched. The germline gives CDR1 SGHRS, CDR2 YFSETQ.

The sample holds a few counts of this clone. This rearrangement joins TRBV28 to TRBJ2-2; 7 bases align to TRBD2. Germline CDR1 and CDR2: MDHEN and SYDVKM. The CDR3 loop spans 15 amino acids. Trimming at V came to 2 bases and at J to 6 bases, leaving 6 bases not matched to a gene. CDR3 DNA: TGTGCCAGCAGTTTAGGCGGCGGGGGACCCGGGGAGCTGTTTTTT. Its protein is CASSLGGGGPGELFF.

The gene calls are TRBV2 and TRBJ1-4; D is unclear. CDR1 SNHLY and CDR2 FYNNEI come from the germline V gene. Trimming cost V 6 bases and J 4 bases, with 12 bases left between them. The CDR3 has 14 amino acids. The chain's CDR3 is CASRATVVNEKLFF. In DNA, the CDR3 is TGTGCCAGCAGAGCTACAGTCGTTAATGAAAAACTGTTTTTT.

The chain employs TRBV6-6 and TRBJ2-1; 12 bases align to TRBD2. With V trimmed by 5 bases and J by 9 bases, 8 bases remained unmatched. Germline V lookup: CDR1 MNHNY, CDR2 SVGAGI (reference sequence). The CDR3 runs to 15 residues. The DNA of the CDR3 is TGTGCCAGCAGTCCTAGCGGGGGGGCCGGAGGTGAGCAGTTCTTC. It codes for CASSPSGGAGGEQFF.

This clone came up many times. The rearrangement links TRBV5-1 to TRBJ1-1; D not certain. The CDR3 runs to 14 residues. Germline lookup yields CDR1 SGHRS and CDR2 YFSETQ. V was shortened by 3 bases and J by 3 bases, with 12 bases between the two germline ends. This chain's CDR3 is CASSSGEAYTEAFF. Written as DNA, the CDR3 is TGCGCCAGCAGCTCTGGCGAGGCTTACACTGAAGCTTTCTTT.

The chain is built from TRBV29-1 and TRBJ1-2, with D tentatively TRBD1 (6 bases). The CDR3 is 12 residues long. Trimming shortened V by 4 bases and J by 11 bases, and 17 bases separated the two germline ends. CDR1 and CDR2 from the germline V gene are SQVTM and ANQGSEA. CDR3 protein: CSVGGPDRPYTF. For the CDR3, the DNA is TGCAGCGTTGGTGGGCCCGACAGGCCGTACACCTTC.

This clone was detected only a few times. V is TRBV20-1 and J is TRBJ2-1, with D perhaps TRBD2 (5 bases). Trimming removed 5 bases at V and 8 bases at J, with 10 bases between. The CDR3 covers 11 residues. Germline CDR1 is DFQATT and CDR2 is SNEGSKA (reference sequence). Here the CDR3 reads CSAPTSHEQFF. The CDR3 DNA reads as TGCAGTGCTCCTACTAGTCATGAGCAGTTCTTC.

This clone has ten or more counts. The CDR3 region has the DNA TGCGCCAGCAGCTTGACAGAGAACACTGAAGCTTTCTTT. It encodes CASSLTENTEAFF. The chain is built from TRBV5-1 and TRBJ1-1; D gene ambiguous. CDR3 size: 13 residues. Germline-derived CDR1 and CDR2 are SGHRS and YFSETQ. V was pared by 1 base and J by 1 base, with 5 bases between.

CDR3: CASRDRGPSSGANVLTF. DNA of the CDR3: TGTGCCAGCAGAGACAGGGGACCATCTTCGGGGGCCAACGTCCTGACTTTC. The rearrangement uses TRBV28 and TRBJ2-6; 8 bases line up with TRBD1. There are 17 residues in the CDR3. V was pared by 6 bases and J by 4 bases, with 11 bases of the junction left unmatched. Germline values: CDR1 MDHEN, CDR2 SYDVKM.

This clone showed up just a few times. This sequence joins TRBV28 and TRBJ2-2; D perhaps matches TRBD2 (5 bases). The germline V gene encodes CDR1 MDHEN and CDR2 SYDVKM. V was cut by 1 base and J by 5 bases, with 5 bases left in between. This CDR3 has 13 amino acids. The CDR3 region has the DNA TGTGCCAGCAGTTTATCGGGGACCGGGGAGCTGTTTTTT. Protein: CASSLSGTGELFF. Looking up the rest from reference TRBV28 and TRBJ2-2 gives the full variable domain: DVKVTQSSRYLVKRTGEKVFLECVQDMDHENMFWYRQDPGLGLRLIYFSYDVKMKEKGDIPEGYSVSREKKERFSLILESASTNQTSMYLCASSLSGTGELFFGEGSRLTVL.

This clone was counted between two and nine times. This chain connects TRBV27 to TRBJ2-3; 8 bases are a match to TRBD2. With V trimmed by 10 bases and J by 2 bases, 11 bases remained unmatched. There are 15 residues in the CDR3. CDR1 is MNHEY, CDR2 SMNVEV, per germline (reference sequence). The CDR3 DNA reads as TGTGCCACTAGACTAGATAGCGGGATCACAGATACGCAGTATTTT. Residues: CATRLDSGITDTQYF.

There are a few counts of this clone. The rearrangement links TRBV18 to TRBJ1-6, with 7 nucleotides matching TRBD1. This CDR3 is 15 amino acids long. CDR1 is KGHSH and CDR2 is LQKENI in the germline V gene. With 3 bases clipped from V and 6 bases from J, the junction kept 5 bases outside the gene matches. This chain's CDR3 is CASSPGQATNSPLHF. In nucleotides, the CDR3 is TGTGCCAGCTCACCTGGACAGGCGACTAATTCACCCCTCCACTTT.

This clone was observed a handful of times. The V and J genes are TRBV2 and TRBJ1-1; D is unclear. The CDR3 is 13 amino acids. Germline CDR1 is SNHLY and CDR2 is FYNNEI. The ends were cut back, 3 bases at V and 3 bases at J, with 8 bases in the middle. In nucleotides, the CDR3 is TGTGCCAGCAGTGAGGGCAGGTACACTGAAGCTTTCTTT. Translated: CASSEGRYTEAFF.

This clone was observed a few times. The rearrangement uses TRBV2 and TRBJ2-5; TRBD1 matches 7 bases. The length of the CDR3 is 12 residues. V was clipped by 6 bases and J by 3 bases; unmatched bases: 1. CDR1 SNHLY and CDR2 FYNNEI come from the germline V gene. The CDR3 spells CASRQGEETQYF. The CDR3, as DNA: TGTGCCAGCAGGCAGGGGGAAGAGACCCAGTACTTC.

This clone occurred a few times. The chain links TRBV30 to TRBJ2-7; D is perhaps TRBD2 (6 bases). The CDR3 loop spans 13 amino acids. Trimming left V 2 bases short and J 2 bases short, with 10 bases between. CDR1 and CDR2 from the germline V gene are GTSNPN and SVGIG (reference sequence). CDR3 loop: CAWSWGLTYEQYV. In nucleotides, the CDR3 is TGTGCCTGGAGTTGGGGACTCACCTACGAGCAGTACGTC.

This clone was counted a few times. The V gene is TRBV30, the J gene TRBJ1-1, with a tentative D call TRBD1 (6 bases). Near its end, the DNA agrees better with TRBJ2-2, so the J call may be wrong. CDR3 length equals 14 residues. Per the germline V gene, CDR1 is GTSNPN and CDR2 is SVGIG (reference sequence). The CDR3 loop reads CAWKGAPGTGELFF. CDR3 sequence (DNA): TGTGCCTGGAAAGGGGCACCGGGGACAGGGGAGCTGTTTTTT.

The chain joins TRBV7-3 to TRBJ2-1; 9 bases fit TRBD2. The CDR3 covers 15 residues. With V trimmed by 5 bases and J by 10 bases, 12 bases remained unmatched. The germline gives CDR1 SGHTA, CDR2 FQGTGA. The CDR3 loop is CASSLTSGSSAEQFF. CDR3 nucleotide sequence: TGTGCCAGCAGCCTGACTAGCGGTTCTTCCGCGGAGCAGTTCTTC.

Here the CDR3 DNA reads TGTGCCAGCACCCCGGACAGGTCCTTACGAGAGACCCAGTACTTC. Protein: CASTPDRSLRETQYF. V and J are TRBV2 and TRBJ2-5; 7 bases are shared with TRBD1. There are 15 residues in the CDR3. The germline gives CDR1 SNHLY, CDR2 FYNNEI. With V trimmed by 7 bases and J by 4 bases, 12 bases remained unmatched. Looking up the rest from reference TRBV2 and TRBJ2-5 gives the full variable domain: EPEVTQTPSHQVTQMGQEVILRCVPISNHLYFYWYRQILGQKVEFLVSFYNNEISEKSEIFDDQFSVERPDGSNFTLKIRSTKLEDSAMYFCASTPDRSLRETQYFGPGTRLLVL.

This clone has a handful of counts. The genes are TRBV12-5 and TRBJ2-7; 10 bases match TRBD2. The CDR3 runs 17 residues. The V gene's germline CDR1 is LGHNT and CDR2 FRNRAP. The V gene end was trimmed by 1 base and the J gene end by 4 bases; junction bases not matched to a gene: 10. CDR3 amino acids: CASGLDMGTGLAYEQYF. CDR3 coding DNA: TGTGCTAGTGGTTTGGACATGGGTACGGGACTAGCGTACGAGCAGTACTTC.

This chain connects TRBV6-1 to TRBJ1-2; D perhaps matches TRBD1 (6 bases). Germline V CDR1 and CDR2: MNHNS, SASEGT. CDR3 size: 14 residues. V lost 4 bases to trimming and J lost 8 bases, with 17 bases between them. The CDR3 DNA reads TGTGCCAGCAGTGGAGACCAGGGGCCCTCAGGCTACACCTTC. As protein: CASSGDQGPSGYTF.

This clone was observed a few times. The DNA of the CDR3 is TGTGCCAGCAGCTTACGGACAGGAGGGAACACTGAAGCTTTCTTT. Protein product: CASSLRTGGNTEAFF. The chain couples TRBV7-2 to TRBJ1-1; TRBD1 matches 7 bases. Germline V lookup: CDR1 SGHTA, CDR2 FQGNSA. The CDR3 runs to 15 residues. V shed 2 bases, J shed 1 base, and the junction held 4 bases outside the gene matches.

This clone was detected a few times. This chain uses TRBV6-1 with TRBJ2-2; D remains unclear. V was trimmed by 5 bases and J by 0 bases, leaving 7 bases between them. There are 14 residues in the CDR3. Germline lookup yields CDR1 MNHNS and CDR2 SASEGT. CDR3 sequence reads: CASSQAPNTGELFF. The DNA of the CDR3 is TGTGCCAGCAGTCAGGCTCCGAACACCGGGGAGCTGTTTTTT.

This clone was counted a few times. The CDR3 protein is CASSGQGNTEAFF. The DNA of the CDR3 is TGTGCCAGCAGTGGACAGGGGAACACTGAAGCTTTCTTT. The chain is built from TRBV13 and TRBJ1-1, with TRBD1 matching 8 bases. Trimming at V came to 6 bases and at J to 1 base, leaving 1 base not matched to a gene. Germline V gene lookup returns CDR1 PRHDT and CDR2 FYEKMQ (reference sequence). CDR3 length equals 13 residues.

Only a few counts were recorded for this clone. The chain uses TRBV5-1 and TRBJ1-5, with 9 positions matching TRBD1. The V gene's germline CDR1 is SGHRS and CDR2 YFSETQ. This CDR3 contains 17 residues. The junction had 8 bases not matched to a gene; V was cut back by 4 bases and J by 0 bases. The CDR3 spells CASSDQRDRDSNQPQHF. DNA of the CDR3: TGCGCCAGCAGCGATCAAAGGGACAGGGATAGCAATCAGCCCCAGCATTTT.

In this sample, this clone turned up a few times. This chain connects TRBV28 to TRBJ1-6; tentative D call: TRBD1 (6 bases). Trimming cost V 1 base and J 6 bases, with 13 bases left between them. Per the germline V gene, CDR1 is MDHEN and CDR2 is SYDVKM. There are 16 residues in the CDR3. The DNA of the CDR3 is TGTGCCAGCAGTTTATCTAAACAGGGATTTAATTCACCCCTCCACTTT. Protein: CASSLSKQGFNSPLHF.

This CDR3 reads CASSARQGTYNEQFF. CDR3 nucleotides: TGTGCCAGTAGTGCTAGACAGGGAACCTACAATGAGCAGTTCTTC. The chain links TRBV19 to TRBJ2-1; 7 bases agree with TRBD1. The CDR3 length is 15 residues. Germline CDR1 LNHDA, CDR2 SQIVND (reference sequence). J lost 2 bases, V lost 5 bases, and 6 bases had no gene match.